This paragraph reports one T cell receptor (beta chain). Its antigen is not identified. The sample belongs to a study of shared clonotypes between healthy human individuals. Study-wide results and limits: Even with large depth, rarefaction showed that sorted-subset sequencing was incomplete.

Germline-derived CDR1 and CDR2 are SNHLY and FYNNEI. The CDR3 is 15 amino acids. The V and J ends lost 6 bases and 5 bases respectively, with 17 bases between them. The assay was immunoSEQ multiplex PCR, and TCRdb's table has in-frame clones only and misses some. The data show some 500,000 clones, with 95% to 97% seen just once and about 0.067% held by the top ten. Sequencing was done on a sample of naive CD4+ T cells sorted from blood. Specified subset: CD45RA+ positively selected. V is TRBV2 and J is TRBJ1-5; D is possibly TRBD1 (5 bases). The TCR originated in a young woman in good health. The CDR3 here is CASSPGPPGHQPQHF. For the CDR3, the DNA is TGTGCCAGCAGCCCGGGACCCCCTGGGCATCAGCCCCAGCATTTT.